This is a list of T cell receptor beta chains from one sample in a study of blood T cell repertoires in COVID-19. TCRdb's table, derived via immunoSEQ multiplex PCR, lists solely in-frame clones and lacks some. The table records about 290,000 clones, around 89% of them present only once. Material: peripheral blood. These TCRs come from a man aged 35 to 55 with acute or convalescent COVID-19. The CDR3 runs from the conserved cysteine through the conserved F or W. Fields, in order: J gene, clone size, V gene, D gene, CDR3 DNA, CDR3 protein. The D gene is left open where the match is weak. Rows give clone size only sometimes, using once, few, many, or a class for an expanded clone.

TRBJ2-7	-	TRBV19	-	TGTGCCAGTAGTGTCGGGAGCGAGCAGTACTTC	CASSVGSEQYF
TRBJ1-2	-	TRBV6-5	TRBD1	TGTGCCAGCAGTTACCTGGGACAGGGTGGCTACACCTTC	CASSYLGQGGYTF
TRBJ1-5	once	TRBV29-1	TRBD1	TGCAGCGTTGAAACAGGGGGCGGGCCCCAGCATTTT	CSVETGGGPQHF
TRBJ2-2	once	TRBV5-1	TRBD1	TGCGCCAGCAGCGACAGGGAATCCGGGGAGCTGTTTTTT	CASSDRESGELFF
TRBJ2-7	-	TRBV11-2	TRBD1	TGTGCCAGCAGCTTGTACAGGGGATCCTACGAGCAGTACTTC	CASSLYRGSYEQYF
TRBJ1-2	-	TRBV30	-	TGTGCCTGGGACCCTTTCGGCGGTGGCTACACCTTC	CAWDPFGGGYTF
TRBJ2-7	-	TRBV5-1	TRBD1	TGCGCCAGCAGCCCCTTAGGGGGCCGCTCCTACGAGCAGTACTTC	CASSPLGGRSYEQYF
TRBJ2-4	-	TRBV29-1	-	TGCAGCGTTGAGTCAGGGGGGTTTGGCAAAAACATTCAGTACTTC	CSVESGGFGKNIQYF
TRBJ1-1	-	TRBV4-1	-	TGCGCCAGCGGGAGGAACACTGAAGCTTTCTTT	CASGRNTEAFF
TRBJ1-1	-	TRBV14	TRBD1	TGTGCCAGCAGCCTACAGGGGAGCACTGAAGCTTTCTTT	CASSLQGSTEAFF
TRBJ1-5	-	TRBV5-6	TRBD1	TGTGCCAGCAGCTCCGGGACAGGTCATCAGCCCCAGCATTTT	CASSSGTGHQPQHF
TRBJ2-7	-	TRBV11-2	TRBD2	TGTGCCAGCAGCCCCGGACTAGCGGATATCTACGAGCAGTACTTC	CASSPGLADIYEQYF
TRBJ2-7	-	TRBV30	-	TGTGCCTGGAGTGACAGGGAGTACGAGCAGTACTTC	CAWSDREYEQYF
TRBJ2-7	-	TRBV7-2	-	TGTGCCAGCAGCTTAGACGGCCAATCCCAGGGGAGCCCTTCCTACGAGCAGTACTTC	CASSLDGQSQGSPSYEQYF
TRBJ2-7	-	TRBV5-5	-	TGTGCCAGCAGCTTTGAGACGGCAGGGCCCGAGCAGTACTTC	CASSFETAGPEQYF
TRBJ1-1	-	TRBV12-3/TRBV12-4	TRBD1	TGTGCCAGCAGTTTCGACAGGGGAACTGAAGCTTTCTTT	CASSFDRGTEAFF
TRBJ1-3	-	TRBV18	-	TGTGCCAGCTCACAGACGGCGGGAGGAAACACCATATATTTT	CASSQTAGGNTIYF
TRBJ2-7	few	TRBV7-9	-	TGTGCCGGGGAGGTGGAGGGTAGCTACGAGCAGTACTTC	CAGEVEGSYEQYF